Following are 8 T cell receptor beta chains from one sample sequenced in a study of control samples from healthy donors and cancer patients. The data were produced by immunoSEQ multiplex PCR, yet TCRdb's version contains in-frame clones alone and is incomplete. The table lists approximately 90,000 clones, 84% of them singletons. The specimen was PBMCs. These receptors were obtained from a man between 65 and 85 years old with lung cancer.

V gene TRBV29-1 combines with J gene TRBJ2-2, with 9 bases matching TRBD1. This CDR3 region has 13 residues. From germline, CDR1 is SQVTM and CDR2 ANQGSEA. Losses at the gene ends were 7 bases for V and 5 bases for J; bases not matched to a gene: 5. The CDR3: CSARQGGTGELFF. For the CDR3, the DNA is TGCAGCGCAAGACAGGGGGGGACCGGGGAGCTGTTTTTT.

This clone has more than one count but fewer than ten. The V and J genes are TRBV5-1 and TRBJ2-7; TRBD2 aligns across 11 bases. CDR1 is SGHRS, CDR2 YFSETQ, per germline. V shed 6 bases and J 1 base; nucleotides not matched to a gene: 6. The CDR3 extends over 15 amino acids. The CDR3 region has the DNA TGCGCCAGCAAGGGGCTAGCGGGGGGTTCCTACGAGCAGTACTTC. This sequence encodes CASKGLAGGSYEQYF.

This chain connects TRBV29-1 to TRBJ1-1; 7 bases line up with TRBD1. This CDR3 has 14 amino acids. V was pared by 4 bases and J by 4 bases, with 9 bases of the junction left unmatched. Germline V gene lookup returns CDR1 SQVTM and CDR2 ANQGSEA. CDR3: CSVVARTGATEAFF. In DNA, the CDR3 is TGCAGCGTTGTGGCCCGAACAGGGGCCACTGAAGCTTTCTTT.

This chain joins TRBV5-4 and TRBJ2-4; D gene unclear. The CDR3 is 15 residues long. Germline V gives CDR1 SGHNT, CDR2 YYREEE (reference sequence). Trimming removed 4 bases from V and 2 bases from J, with 13 bases in between. The CDR3 DNA sequence: TGTGCCAGCAGCATGGGCGGCAGGTCCAAAAACATTCAGTACTTC. This gives the protein CASSMGGRSKNIQYF.

The chain uses TRBV9 and TRBJ2-3, with 9 bases lining up with TRBD2. The CDR3 contains 15 residues. V was clipped by 3 bases and J by 0 bases; unmatched bases: 2. Germline CDR1 SGDLS, CDR2 YYNGEE. The CDR3 coding sequence is TGTGCCAGCAGCGCACTAGCGGGCAGCACAGATACGCAGTATTTT. This sequence encodes CASSALAGSTDTQYF.

The genes are TRBV6-4 and TRBJ2-3, with TRBD2 matching 7 bases. The CDR3 runs 17 residues. V was pared by 4 bases and J by 1 base, with 11 bases of the junction left unmatched. Germline V gene data show CDR1 as MRHNA and CDR2 as SNTAGT. The chain's CDR3 is CASSVSPSGRGTDTQYF. The CDR3 DNA reads TGTGCCAGCAGTGTCTCCCCTTCGGGGAGGGGCACAGATACGCAGTATTTT.

In this sample, this clone turned up once. V gene TRBV3-1 (or the pseudogene TRBV3-2) combines with J gene TRBJ1-4, with 8 bases lining up with TRBD1. J lost 2 bases, V lost 5 bases, and 7 bases had no gene match. The CDR3 consists of 16 residues. CDR1 and CDR2 from the germline V gene are LGHDT and YNNKEL (reference sequence). The CDR3 nucleotides read TGTGCCAGCAGCTTGCGGACAGGGCGGACTAATGAAAAACTGTTTTTT. Protein: CASSLRTGRTNEKLFF.

The gene calls are TRBV27 and TRBJ1-2; 7 bases agree with TRBD1. V shed 5 bases and J 5 bases; nucleotides not matched to a gene: 20. The CDR3 covers 18 residues. Germline-derived CDR1 and CDR2 are MNHEY and SMNVEV (reference sequence). CDR3 in amino acids: CASSPIIPDREKGYGYTF. DNA of the CDR3: TGTGCCAGCAGTCCCATTATACCCGACAGGGAAAAGGGGTATGGCTACACCTTC.